The clone carrying this T cell receptor beta chain came up many times. TCRdb itself ran the 5' RACE reads through MiXCR, one entry per CDR3 protein. The table lists 350,000 to 450,000 distinct CDR3 sequences, 6.2% of them singletons. The entry originates in a study of T cells after yellow fever vaccination. V lost 7 bases to trimming and J lost 3 bases, with 9 bases between them. The CDR3 is made up of 11 amino acids. Per the germline V gene, CDR1 is SQVTM and CDR2 is ANQGSEA. The sequence was collected from a man aged 25-45 years who received the YFV17D yellow fever vaccine. J is TRBJ1-1 and V is TRBV29-1; D remains ambiguous. The sample in question was PBMCs, obtained 5 days after the yellow fever booster vaccination. CDR3 amino acids: CSAVAYTEAFF. DNA for the CDR3: TGCAGCGCGGTAGCGTACACTGAAGCTTTCTTT.